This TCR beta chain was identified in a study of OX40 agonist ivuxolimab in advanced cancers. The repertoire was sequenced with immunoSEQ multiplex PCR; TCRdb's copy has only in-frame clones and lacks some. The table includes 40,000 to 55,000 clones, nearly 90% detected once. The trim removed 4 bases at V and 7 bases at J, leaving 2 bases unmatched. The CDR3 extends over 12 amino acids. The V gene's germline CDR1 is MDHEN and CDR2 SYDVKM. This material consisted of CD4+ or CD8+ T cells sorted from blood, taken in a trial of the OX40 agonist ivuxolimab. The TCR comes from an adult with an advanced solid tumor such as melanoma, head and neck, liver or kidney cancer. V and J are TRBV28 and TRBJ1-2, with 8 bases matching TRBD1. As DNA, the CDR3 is TGTGCCAGCAGTTCCGACAGGGGTGGCTACACCTTC. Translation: CASSSDRGGYTF.